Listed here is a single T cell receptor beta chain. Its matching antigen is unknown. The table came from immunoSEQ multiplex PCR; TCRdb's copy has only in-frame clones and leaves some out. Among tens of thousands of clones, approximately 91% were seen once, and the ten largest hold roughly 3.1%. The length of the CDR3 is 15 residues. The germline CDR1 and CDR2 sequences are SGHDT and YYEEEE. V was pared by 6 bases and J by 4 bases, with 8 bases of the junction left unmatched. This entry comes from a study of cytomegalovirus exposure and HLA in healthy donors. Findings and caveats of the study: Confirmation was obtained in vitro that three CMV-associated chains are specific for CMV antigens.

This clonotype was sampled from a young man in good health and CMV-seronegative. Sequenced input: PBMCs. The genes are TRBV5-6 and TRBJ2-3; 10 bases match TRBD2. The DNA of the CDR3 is TGTGCCAGCACCAGAAGCGGGAGGGCCTCAGATACGCAGTATTTT. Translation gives CASTRSGRASDTQYF.